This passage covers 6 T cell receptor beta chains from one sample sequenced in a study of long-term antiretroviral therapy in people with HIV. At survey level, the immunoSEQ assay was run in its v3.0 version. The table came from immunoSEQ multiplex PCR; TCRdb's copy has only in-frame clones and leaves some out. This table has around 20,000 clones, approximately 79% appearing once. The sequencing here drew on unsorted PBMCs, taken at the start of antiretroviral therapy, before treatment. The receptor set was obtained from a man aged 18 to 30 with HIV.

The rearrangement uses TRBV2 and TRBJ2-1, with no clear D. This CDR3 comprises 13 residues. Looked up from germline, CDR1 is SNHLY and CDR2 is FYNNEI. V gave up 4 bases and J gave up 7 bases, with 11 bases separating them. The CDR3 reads CASSGPPANEQFF. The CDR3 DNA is TGTGCCAGCAGTGGCCCCCCAGCTAATGAGCAGTTCTTC.

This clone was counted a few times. The CDR3 bases are TGCGCCAGCAGTTCGACACCGAACTCTGGAAACACCATATATTTT. Translating it yields CASSSTPNSGNTIYF. The genes are TRBV5-1 and TRBJ1-3; D is ambiguous. The germline V gene encodes CDR1 SGHRS and CDR2 YFSETQ. Deletions cut 5 bases from V and 0 bases from J, with 12 bases between. CDR3 length: 15 residues.

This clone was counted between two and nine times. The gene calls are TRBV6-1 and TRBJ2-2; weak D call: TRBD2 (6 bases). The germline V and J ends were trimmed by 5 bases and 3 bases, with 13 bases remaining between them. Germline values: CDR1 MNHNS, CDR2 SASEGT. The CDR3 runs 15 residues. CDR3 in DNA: TGTGCCAGCAGTCCCGGGAGCCCTTACACCGGGGAGCTGTTTTTT. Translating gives CASSPGSPYTGELFF.

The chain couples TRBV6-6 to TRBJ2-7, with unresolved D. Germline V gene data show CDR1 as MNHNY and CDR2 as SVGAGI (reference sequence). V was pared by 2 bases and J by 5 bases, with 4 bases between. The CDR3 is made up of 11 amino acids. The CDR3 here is CASSYLDEQYF. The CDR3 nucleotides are TGTGCCAGCAGTTACCTAGACGAGCAGTACTTC.

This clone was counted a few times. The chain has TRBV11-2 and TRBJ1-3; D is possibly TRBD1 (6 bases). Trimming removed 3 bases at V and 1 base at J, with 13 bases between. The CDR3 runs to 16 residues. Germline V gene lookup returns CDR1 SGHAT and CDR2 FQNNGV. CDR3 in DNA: TGTGCCAGCAGCTTTACGGGGGGCGCGTCTGGAAACACCATATATTTT. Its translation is CASSFTGGASGNTIYF. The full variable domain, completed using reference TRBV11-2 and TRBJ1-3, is EAGVAQSPRYKIIEKRQSVAFWCNPISGHATLYWYQQILGQGPKLLIQFQNNGVVDDSQLPKDRFSAERLKGVDSTLKIQPAKLEDSAVYLCASSFTGGASGNTIYFGEGSWLTVV.

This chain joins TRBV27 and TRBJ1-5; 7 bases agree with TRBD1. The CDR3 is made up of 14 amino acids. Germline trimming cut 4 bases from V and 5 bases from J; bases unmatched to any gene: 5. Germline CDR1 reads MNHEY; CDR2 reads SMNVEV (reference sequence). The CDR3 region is CASSYRGAYQPQHF. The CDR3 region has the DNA TGTGCCAGCAGTTACAGGGGTGCCTATCAGCCCCAGCATTTT.